This T cell receptor (beta chain) appears in the sequencing data of a study of shared clonotypes between healthy human individuals. As for the study in general: Donors had three CD4 naive, three CD4 memory, two CD8 naive and one CD8 memory plate apiece.

A note on this clone: Its antigen remains unidentified.

Cells designated naive CD8 were CD45RO-negative and were positively selected for CCR7, with terminally differentiated effector memory CD45RA+ cells excluded. Here immunoSEQ multiplex PCR was the method, and the copy in TCRdb shows in-frame clones only, minus some. Of nearly 2 million clones in the sample, about 94% were seen once. Study findings and constraints: Sharing of clonotypes among donors was expected to vary with sequencing depth.

The germline gives CDR1 SQVTM, CDR2 ANQGSEA. The length of the CDR3 is 12 residues. V was shortened by 6 bases and J by 4 bases, with 13 bases between the two germline ends. The sample taken for sequencing was naive CD8+ T cells sorted from blood. This chain uses TRBV29-1 with TRBJ2-7, with a weak D call TRBD1 (6 bases). The TCR originated in a man between 18 and 35 years old in good health. CDR3 coding DNA: TGCAGCGTGGTAATTGGGACATACGAGCAGTACTTC. Translated, it gives CSVVIGTYEQYF.